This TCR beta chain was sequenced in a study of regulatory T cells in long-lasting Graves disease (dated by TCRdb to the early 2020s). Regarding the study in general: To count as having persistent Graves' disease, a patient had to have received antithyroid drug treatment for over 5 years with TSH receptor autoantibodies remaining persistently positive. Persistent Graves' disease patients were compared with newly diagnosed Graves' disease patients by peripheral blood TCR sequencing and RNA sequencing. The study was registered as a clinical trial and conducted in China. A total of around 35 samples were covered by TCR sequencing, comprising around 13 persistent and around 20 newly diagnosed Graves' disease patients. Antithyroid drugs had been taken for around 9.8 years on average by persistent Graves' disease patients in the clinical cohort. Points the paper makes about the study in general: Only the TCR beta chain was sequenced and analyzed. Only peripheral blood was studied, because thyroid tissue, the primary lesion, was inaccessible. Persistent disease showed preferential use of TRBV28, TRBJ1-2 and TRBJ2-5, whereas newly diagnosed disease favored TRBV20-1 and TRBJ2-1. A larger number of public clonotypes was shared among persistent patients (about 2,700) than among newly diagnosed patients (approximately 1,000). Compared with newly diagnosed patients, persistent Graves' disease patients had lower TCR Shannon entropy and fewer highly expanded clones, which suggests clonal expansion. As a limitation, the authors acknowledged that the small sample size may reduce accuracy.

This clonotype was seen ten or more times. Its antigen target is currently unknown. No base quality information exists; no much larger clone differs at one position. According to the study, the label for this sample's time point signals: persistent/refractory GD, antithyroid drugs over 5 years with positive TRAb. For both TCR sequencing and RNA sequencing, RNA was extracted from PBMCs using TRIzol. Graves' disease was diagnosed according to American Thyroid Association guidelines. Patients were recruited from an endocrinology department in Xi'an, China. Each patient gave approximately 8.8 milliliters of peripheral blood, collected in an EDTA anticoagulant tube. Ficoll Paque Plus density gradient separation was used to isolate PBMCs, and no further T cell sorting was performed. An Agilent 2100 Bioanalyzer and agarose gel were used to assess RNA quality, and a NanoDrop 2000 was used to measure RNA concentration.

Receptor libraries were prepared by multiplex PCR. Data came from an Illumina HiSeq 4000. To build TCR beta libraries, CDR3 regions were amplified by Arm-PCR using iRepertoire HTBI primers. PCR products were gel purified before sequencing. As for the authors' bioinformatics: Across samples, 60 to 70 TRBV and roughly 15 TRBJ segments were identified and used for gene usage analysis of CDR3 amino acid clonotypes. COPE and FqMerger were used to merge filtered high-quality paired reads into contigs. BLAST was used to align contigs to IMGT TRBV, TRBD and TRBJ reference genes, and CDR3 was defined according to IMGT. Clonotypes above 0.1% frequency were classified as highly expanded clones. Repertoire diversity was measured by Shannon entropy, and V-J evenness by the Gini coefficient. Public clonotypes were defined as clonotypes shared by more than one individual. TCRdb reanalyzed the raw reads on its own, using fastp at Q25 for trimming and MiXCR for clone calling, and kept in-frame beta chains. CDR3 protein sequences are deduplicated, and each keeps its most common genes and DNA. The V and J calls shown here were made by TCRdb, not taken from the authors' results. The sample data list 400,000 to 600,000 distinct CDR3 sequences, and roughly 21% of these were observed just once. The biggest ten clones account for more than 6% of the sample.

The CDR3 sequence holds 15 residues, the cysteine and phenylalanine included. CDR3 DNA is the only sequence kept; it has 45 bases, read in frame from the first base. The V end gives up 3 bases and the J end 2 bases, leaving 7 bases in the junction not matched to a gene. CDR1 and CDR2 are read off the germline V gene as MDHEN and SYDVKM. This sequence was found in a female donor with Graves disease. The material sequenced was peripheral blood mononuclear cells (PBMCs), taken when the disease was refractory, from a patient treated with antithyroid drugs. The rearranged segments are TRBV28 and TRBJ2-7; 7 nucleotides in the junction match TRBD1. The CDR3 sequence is CASSFISGQPYEQYF. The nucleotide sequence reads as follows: TGTGCCAGCAGTTTTATTTCGGGACAGCCCTACGAGCAGTACTTC.